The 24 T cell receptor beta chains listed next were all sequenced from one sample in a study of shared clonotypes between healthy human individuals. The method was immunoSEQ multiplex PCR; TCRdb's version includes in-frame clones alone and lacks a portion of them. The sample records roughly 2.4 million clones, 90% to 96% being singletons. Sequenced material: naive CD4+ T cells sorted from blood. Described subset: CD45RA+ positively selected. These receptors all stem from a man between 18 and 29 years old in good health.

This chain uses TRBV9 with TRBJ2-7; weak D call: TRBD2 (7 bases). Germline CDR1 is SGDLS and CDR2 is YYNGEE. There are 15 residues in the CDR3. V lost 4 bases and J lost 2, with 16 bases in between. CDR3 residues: CASSPDKGGAYEQYF. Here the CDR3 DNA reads TGTGCCAGCAGCCCGGACAAGGGGGGGGCCTACGAGCAGTACTTC.

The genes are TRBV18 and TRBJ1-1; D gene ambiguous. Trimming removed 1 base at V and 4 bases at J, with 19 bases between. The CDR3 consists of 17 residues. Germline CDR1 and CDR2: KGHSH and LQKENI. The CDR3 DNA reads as TGTGCCAGCTCACCACAACCGCCGGCCCTCATGGGCACTGAAGCTTTCTTT. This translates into CASSPQPPALMGTEAFF. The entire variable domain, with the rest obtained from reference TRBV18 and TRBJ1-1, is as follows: NAGVMQNPRHLVRRRGQEARLRCSPMKGHSHVYWYRQLPEEGLKFMVYLQKENIIDESGMPKERFSAEFPKEGPSILRIQQVVRGDSAAYFCASSPQPPALMGTEAFFGQGTRLTVV.

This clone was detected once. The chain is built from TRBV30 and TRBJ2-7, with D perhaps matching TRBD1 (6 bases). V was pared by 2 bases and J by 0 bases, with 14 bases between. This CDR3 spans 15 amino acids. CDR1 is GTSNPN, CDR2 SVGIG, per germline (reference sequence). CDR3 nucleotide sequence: TGTGCCTGGAGTTCATTGCTGGACAGCTCCTACGAGCAGTACTTC. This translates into CAWSSLLDSSYEQYF. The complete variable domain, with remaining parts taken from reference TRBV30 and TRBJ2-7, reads SQTIHQWPATLVQPVGSPLSLECTVEGTSNPNLYWYRQAAGRGLQLLFYSVGIGQISSEVPQNLSASRPQDRQFILSSKKLLLSDSGFYLCAWSSLLDSSYEQYFGPGTRLTVT.

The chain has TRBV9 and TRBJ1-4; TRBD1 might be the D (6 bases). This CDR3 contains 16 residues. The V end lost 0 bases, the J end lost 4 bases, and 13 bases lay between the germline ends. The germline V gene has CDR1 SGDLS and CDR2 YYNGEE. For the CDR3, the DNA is TGTGCCAGCAGCGTAGGCGACAGGTCGAATAATGAAAAACTGTTTTTT. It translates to CASSVGDRSNNEKLFF.

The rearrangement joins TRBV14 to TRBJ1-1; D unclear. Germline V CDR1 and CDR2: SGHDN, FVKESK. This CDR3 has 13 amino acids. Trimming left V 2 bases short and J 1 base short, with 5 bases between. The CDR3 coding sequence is TGTGCCAGCAGCCAAAATTGGAACACTGAAGCTTTCTTT. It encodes CASSQNWNTEAFF.

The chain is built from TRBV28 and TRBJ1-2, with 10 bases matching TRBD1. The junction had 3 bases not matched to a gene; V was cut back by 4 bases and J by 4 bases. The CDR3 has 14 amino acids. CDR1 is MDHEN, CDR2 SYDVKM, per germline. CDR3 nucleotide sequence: TGTGCCAGCAGTTCGGGACAGGGGCGCTATGGCTACACCTTC. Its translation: CASSSGQGRYGYTF.

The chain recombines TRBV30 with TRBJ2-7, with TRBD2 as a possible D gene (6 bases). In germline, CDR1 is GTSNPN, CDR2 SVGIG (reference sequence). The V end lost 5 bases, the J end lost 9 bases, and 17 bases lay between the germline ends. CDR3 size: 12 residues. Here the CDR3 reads CAWSLTGEVQYF. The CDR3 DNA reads TGTGCCTGGTCCCTAACGGGGGAGGTGCAGTACTTC. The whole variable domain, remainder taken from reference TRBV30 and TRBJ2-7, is SQTIHQWPATLVQPVGSPLSLECTVEGTSNPNLYWYRQAAGRGLQLLFYSVGIGQISSEVPQNLSASRPQDRQFILSSKKLLLSDSGFYLCAWSLTGEVQYFGPGTRLTVT.

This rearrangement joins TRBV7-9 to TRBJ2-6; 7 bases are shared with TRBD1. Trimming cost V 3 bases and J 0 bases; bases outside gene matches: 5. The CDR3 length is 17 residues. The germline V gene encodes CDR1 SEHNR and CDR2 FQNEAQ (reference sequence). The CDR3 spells CASSFGTASSGANVLTF. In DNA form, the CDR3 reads TGTGCCAGCAGCTTCGGGACAGCTAGCTCTGGGGCCAACGTCCTGACTTTC.

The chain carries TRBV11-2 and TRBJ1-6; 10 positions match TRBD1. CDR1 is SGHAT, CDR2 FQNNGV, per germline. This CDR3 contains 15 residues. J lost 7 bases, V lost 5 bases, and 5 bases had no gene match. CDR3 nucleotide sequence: TGTGCCAGCAGCCGGGGGACAGGGGTCAATTCACCCCTCCACTTT. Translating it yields CASSRGTGVNSPLHF.

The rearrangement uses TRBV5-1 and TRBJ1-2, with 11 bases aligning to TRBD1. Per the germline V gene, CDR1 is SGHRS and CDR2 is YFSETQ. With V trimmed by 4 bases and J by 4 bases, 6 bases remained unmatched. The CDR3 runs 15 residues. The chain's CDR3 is CASSGGQGATYGYTF. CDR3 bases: TGCGCCAGCAGCGGCGGACAGGGGGCGACCTATGGCTACACCTTC.

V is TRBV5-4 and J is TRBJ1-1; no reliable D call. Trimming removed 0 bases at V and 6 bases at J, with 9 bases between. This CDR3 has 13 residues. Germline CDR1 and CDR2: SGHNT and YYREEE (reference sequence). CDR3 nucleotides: TGTGCCAGCAGCTTGGGGTGGCAGGCTGAAGCTTTCTTT. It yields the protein CASSLGWQAEAFF.

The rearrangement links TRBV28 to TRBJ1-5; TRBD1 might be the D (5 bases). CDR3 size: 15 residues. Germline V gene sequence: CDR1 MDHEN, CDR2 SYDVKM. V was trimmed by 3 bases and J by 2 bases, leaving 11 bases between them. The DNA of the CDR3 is TGTGCCAGCAGTTTGTCGGGGCTGGGCAATCAGCCCCAGCATTTT. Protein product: CASSLSGLGNQPQHF.

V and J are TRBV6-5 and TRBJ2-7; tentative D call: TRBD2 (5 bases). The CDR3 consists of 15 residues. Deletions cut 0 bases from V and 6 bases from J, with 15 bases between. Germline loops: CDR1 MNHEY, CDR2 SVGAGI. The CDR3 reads CASSYSSEVYGEQYF. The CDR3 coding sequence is TGTGCCAGCAGTTACTCGTCGGAGGTATATGGCGAGCAGTACTTC.

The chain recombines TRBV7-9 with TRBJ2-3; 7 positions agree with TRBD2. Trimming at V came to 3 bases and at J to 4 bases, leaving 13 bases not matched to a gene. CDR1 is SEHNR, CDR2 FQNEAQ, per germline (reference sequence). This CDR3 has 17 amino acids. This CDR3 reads CASSFVLGGSWSDTQYF. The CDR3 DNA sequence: TGTGCCAGCAGCTTCGTATTGGGCGGGAGCTGGTCAGATACGCAGTATTTT.

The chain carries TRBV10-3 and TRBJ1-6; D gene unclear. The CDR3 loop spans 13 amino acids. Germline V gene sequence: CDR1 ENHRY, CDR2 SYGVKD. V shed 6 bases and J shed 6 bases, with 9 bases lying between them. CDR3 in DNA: TGTGCCATCAGGGACGGCCTTAATTCACCCCTCCACTTT. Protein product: CAIRDGLNSPLHF.

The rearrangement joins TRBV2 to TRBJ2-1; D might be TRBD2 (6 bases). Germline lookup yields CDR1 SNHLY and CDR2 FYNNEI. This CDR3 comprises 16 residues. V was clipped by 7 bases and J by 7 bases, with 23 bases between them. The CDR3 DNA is TGTGCCAGCACACCCTGGAGGGCCACGAAGCTGAATGAGCAGTTCTTC. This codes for CASTPWRATKLNEQFF.

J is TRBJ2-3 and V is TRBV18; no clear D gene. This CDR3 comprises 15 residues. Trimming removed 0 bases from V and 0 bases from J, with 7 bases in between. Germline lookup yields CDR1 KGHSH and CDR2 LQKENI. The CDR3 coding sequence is TGTGCCAGCTCACCACCGTCAGAGAGCACAGATACGCAGTATTTT. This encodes CASSPPSESTDTQYF.

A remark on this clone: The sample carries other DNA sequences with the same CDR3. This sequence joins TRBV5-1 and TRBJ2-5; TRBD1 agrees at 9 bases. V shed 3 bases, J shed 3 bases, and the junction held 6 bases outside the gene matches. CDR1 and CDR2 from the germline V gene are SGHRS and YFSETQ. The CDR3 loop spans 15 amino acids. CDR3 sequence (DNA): TGCGCCAGCAGCTGGGGGGACAGGGTGGAAGAGACCCAGTACTTC. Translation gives CASSWGDRVEETQYF.

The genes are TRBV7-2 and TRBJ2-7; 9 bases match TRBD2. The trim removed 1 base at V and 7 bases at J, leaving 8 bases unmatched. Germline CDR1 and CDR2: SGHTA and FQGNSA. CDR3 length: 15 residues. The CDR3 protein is CASSLDSGRRGEQYF. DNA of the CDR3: TGTGCCAGCAGCTTAGACAGCGGGAGGCGGGGTGAGCAGTACTTC.

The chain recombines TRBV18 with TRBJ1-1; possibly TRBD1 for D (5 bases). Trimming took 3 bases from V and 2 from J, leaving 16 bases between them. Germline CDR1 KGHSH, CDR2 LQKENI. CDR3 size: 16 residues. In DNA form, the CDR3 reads TGTGCCAGCTCACCCACTGGGCGCCAGGGTAACACTGAAGCTTTCTTT. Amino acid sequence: CASSPTGRQGNTEAFF.

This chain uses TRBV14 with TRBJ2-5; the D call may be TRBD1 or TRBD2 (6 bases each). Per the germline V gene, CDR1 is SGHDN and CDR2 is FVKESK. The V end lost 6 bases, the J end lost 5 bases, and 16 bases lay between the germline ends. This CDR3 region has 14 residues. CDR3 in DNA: TGTGCCAGCAGTCGCCGGGGGCCCTGGGAGACCCAGTACTTC. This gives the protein CASSRRGPWETQYF.

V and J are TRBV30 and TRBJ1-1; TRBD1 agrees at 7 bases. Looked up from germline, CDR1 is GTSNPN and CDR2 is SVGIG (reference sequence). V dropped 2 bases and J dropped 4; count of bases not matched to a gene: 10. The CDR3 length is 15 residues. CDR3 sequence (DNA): TGTGCCTGGAGTCCTAGACAGGGCGCTTTCACTGAAGCTTTCTTT. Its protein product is CAWSPRQGAFTEAFF.

CDR3 sequence: CAWSVPERLGDEQFF. The CDR3 bases are TGTGCCTGGAGTGTACCGGAAAGGCTTGGGGATGAGCAGTTCTTC. The genes are TRBV30 and TRBJ2-1; D is unresolved. V gave up 0 bases and J gave up 8 bases, with 17 bases separating them. This CDR3 has 15 amino acids. Germline V gives CDR1 GTSNPN, CDR2 SVGIG (reference sequence). The whole variable domain, remainder taken from reference TRBV30 and TRBJ2-1, is SQTIHQWPATLVQPVGSPLSLECTVEGTSNPNLYWYRQAAGRGLQLLFYSVGIGQISSEVPQNLSASRPQDRQFILSSKKLLLSDSGFYLCAWSVPERLGDEQFFGPGTRLTVL.

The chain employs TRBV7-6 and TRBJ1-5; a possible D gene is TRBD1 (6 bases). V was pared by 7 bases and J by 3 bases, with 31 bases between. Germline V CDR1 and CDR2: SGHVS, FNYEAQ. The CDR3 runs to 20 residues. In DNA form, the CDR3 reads TGTGCCAGCAACCCTAGGGGCGGGCAGCCAAAGGGGGTAATCAATCAGCCCCAGCATTTT. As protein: CASNPRGGQPKGVINQPQHF. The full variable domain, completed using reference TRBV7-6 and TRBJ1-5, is GAGVSQSPRYKVTKRGQDVALRCDPISGHVSLYWYRQALGQGPEFLTYFNYEAQQDKSGLPNDRFSAERPEGSISTLTIQRTEQRDSAMYRCASNPRGGQPKGVINQPQHFGDGTRLSIL.